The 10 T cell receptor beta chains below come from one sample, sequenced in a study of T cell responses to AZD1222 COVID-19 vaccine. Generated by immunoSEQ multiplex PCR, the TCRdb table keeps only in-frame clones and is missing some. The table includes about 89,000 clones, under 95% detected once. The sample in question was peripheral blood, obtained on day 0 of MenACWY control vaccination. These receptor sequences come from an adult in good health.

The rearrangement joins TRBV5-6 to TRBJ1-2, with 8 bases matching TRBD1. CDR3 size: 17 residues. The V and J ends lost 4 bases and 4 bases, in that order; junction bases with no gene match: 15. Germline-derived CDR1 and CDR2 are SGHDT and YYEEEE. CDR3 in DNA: TGTGCCAGCAGCGGATCGGGACAGGTCCTGGGCCCCTATGGCTACACCTTC. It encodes CASSGSGQVLGPYGYTF.

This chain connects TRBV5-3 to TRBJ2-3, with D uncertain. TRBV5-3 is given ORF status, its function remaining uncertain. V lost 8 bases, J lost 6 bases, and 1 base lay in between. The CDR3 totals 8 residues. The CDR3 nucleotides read TGTGCCAGGGATACGCAGTATTTT. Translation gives CARDTQYF.

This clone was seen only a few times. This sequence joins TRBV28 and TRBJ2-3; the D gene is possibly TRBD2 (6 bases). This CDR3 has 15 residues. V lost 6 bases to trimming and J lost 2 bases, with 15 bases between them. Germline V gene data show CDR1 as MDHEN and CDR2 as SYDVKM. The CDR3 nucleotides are TGTGCCAGCAGACTAGGGACTTTCCCCACAGATACGCAGTATTTT. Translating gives CASRLGTFPTDTQYF.

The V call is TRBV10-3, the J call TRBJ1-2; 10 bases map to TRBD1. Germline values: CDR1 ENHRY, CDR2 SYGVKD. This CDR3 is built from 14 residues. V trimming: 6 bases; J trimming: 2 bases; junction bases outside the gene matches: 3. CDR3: CAIRAGQGNYGYTF. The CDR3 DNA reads TGTGCCATCAGGGCGGGACAGGGGAACTATGGCTACACCTTC.

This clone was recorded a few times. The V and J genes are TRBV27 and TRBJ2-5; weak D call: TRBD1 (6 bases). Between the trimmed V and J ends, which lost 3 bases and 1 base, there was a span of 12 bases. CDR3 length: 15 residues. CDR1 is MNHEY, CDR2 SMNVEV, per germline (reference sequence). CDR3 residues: CASSFGRGFQETQYF. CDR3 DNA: TGTGCCAGCAGTTTTGGAAGGGGGTTCCAAGAGACCCAGTACTTC.

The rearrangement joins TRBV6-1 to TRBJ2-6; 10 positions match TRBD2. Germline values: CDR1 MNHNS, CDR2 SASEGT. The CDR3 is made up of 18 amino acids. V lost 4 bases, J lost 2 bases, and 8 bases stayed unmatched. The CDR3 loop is CASSALVAGGTGANVLTF. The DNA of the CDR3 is TGTGCCAGCAGTGCCTTAGTAGCGGGGGGCACTGGGGCCAACGTCCTGACTTTC.

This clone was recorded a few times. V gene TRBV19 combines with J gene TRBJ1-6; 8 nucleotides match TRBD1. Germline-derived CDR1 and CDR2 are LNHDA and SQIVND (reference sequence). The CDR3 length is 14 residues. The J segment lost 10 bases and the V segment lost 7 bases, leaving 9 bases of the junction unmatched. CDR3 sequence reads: CASTQTGGRSPLHF. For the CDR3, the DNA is TGTGCCAGTACCCAAACAGGGGGAAGGTCACCCCTCCACTTT.

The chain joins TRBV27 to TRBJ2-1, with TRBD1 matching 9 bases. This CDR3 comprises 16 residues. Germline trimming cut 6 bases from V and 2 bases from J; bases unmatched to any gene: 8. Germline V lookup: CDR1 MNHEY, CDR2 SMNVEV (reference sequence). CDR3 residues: CASSLGQGKAYNEQFF. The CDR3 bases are TGTGCCAGCAGCCTAGGACAGGGGAAAGCCTACAATGAGCAGTTCTTC.

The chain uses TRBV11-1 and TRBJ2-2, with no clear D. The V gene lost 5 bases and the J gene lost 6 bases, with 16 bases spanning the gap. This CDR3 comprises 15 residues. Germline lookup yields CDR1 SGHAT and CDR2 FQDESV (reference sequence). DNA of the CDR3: TGTGCCAGCAGCCTCGGGCCACGAGGACCCGGGGAGCTGTTTTTT. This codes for CASSLGPRGPGELFF.

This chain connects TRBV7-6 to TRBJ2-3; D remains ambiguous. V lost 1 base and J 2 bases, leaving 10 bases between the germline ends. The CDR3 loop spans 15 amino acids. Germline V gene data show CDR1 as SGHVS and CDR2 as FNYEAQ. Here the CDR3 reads CASSLGPAHTDTQYF. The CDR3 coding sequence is TGTGCCAGCAGCTTAGGTCCAGCACACACAGATACGCAGTATTTT.